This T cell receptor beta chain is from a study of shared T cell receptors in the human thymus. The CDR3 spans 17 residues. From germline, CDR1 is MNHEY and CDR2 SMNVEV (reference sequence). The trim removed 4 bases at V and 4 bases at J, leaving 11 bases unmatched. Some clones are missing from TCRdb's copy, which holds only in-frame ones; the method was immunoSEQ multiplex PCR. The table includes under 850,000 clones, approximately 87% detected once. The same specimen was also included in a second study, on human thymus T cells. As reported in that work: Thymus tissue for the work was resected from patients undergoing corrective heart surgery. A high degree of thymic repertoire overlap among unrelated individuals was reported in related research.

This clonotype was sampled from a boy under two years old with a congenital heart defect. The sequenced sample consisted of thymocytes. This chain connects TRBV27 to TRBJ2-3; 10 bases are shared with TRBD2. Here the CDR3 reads CASSSPLAGDKADTQYF. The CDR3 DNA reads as TGTGCCAGCAGTTCCCCCCTAGCGGGAGATAAAGCAGATACGCAGTATTTT.